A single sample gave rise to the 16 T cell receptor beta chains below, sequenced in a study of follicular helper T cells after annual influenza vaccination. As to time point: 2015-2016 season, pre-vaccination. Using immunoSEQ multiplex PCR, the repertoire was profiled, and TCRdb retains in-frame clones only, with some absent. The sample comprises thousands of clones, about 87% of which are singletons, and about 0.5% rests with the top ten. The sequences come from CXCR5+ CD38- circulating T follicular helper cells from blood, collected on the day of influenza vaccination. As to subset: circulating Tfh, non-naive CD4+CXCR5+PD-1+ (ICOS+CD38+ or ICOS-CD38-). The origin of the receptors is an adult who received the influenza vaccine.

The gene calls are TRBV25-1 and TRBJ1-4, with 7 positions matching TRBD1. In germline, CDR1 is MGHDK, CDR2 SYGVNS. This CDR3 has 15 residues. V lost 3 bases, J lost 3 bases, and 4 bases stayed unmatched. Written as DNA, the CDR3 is TGTGCCAGCAGTGACGACAGGGTTGCTAATGAAAAACTGTTTTTT. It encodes CASSDDRVANEKLFF.

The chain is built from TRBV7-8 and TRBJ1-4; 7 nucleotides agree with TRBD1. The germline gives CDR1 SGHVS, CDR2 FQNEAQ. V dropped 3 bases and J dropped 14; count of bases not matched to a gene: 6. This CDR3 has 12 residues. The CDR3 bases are TGTGCCAGCAGCTTTCTACAGGGGTTGCTGTTTTTT. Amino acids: CASSFLQGLLFF. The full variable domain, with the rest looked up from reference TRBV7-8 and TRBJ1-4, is GAGVSQSPRYKVAKRGQDVALRCDPISGHVSLFWYQQALGQGPEFLTYFQNEAQLDKSGLPSDRFFAERPEGSVSTLKIQRTQQEDSAVYLCASSFLQGLLFFGSGTQLSVL.

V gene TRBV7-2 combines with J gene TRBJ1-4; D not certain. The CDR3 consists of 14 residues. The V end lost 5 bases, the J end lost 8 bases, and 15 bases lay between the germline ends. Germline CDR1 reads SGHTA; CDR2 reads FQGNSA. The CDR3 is CASSPSLSIEKLFF. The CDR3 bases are TGTGCCAGCAGCCCCTCATTGAGTATCGAAAAACTGTTTTTT.

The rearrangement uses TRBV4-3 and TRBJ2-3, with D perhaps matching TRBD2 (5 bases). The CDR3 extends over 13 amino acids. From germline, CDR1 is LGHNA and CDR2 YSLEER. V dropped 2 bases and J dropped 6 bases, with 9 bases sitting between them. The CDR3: CASSQRSGDTQYF. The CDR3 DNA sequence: TGCGCCAGCAGCCAAAGATCGGGGGATACGCAGTATTTT.

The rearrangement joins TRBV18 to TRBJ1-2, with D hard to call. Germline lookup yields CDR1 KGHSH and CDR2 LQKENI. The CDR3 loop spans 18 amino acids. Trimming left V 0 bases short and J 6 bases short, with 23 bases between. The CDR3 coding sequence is TGTGCCAGCTCACCACCGGGCGGCACGGTAGCTAGGTATAATGGCTACACCTTC. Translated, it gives CASSPPGGTVARYNGYTF.

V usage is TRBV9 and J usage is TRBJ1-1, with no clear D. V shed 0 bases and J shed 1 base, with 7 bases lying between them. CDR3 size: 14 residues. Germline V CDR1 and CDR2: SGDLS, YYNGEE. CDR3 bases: TGTGCCAGCAGCGTAGATACACAGAACACTGAAGCTTTCTTT. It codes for CASSVDTQNTEAFF.

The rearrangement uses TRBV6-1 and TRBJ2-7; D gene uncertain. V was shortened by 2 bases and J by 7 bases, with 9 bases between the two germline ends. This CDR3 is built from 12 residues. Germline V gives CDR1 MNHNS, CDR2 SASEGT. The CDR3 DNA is TGTGCCAGCAGTGAACTAGTCGGGGAGCAGTACTTC. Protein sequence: CASSELVGEQYF.

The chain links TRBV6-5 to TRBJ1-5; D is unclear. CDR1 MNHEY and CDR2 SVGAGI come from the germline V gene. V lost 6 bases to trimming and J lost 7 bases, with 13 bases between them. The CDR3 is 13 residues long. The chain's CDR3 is CASSRTLEQPQHF. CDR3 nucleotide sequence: TGTGCCAGCAGCCGGACGCTGGAGCAGCCCCAGCATTTT.

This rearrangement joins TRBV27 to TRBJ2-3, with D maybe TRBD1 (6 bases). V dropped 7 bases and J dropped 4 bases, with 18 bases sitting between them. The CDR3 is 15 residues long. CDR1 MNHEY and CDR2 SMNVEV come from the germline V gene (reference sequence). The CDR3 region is CASKPRAGQPDTQYF. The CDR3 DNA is TGTGCCAGCAAGCCCAGGGCAGGACAGCCAGATACGCAGTATTTT.

The CDR3 DNA follows: TGTGCCATCAGTGAGTCGAAGGGGACTGAAGCTTTCTTT. It yields the protein CAISESKGTEAFF. This chain connects TRBV10-3 to TRBJ1-1, with D perhaps TRBD1 (5 bases). The ends were cut back, 0 bases at V and 5 bases at J, with 7 bases in the middle. CDR3 length equals 13 residues. Germline CDR1 is ENHRY and CDR2 is SYGVKD.

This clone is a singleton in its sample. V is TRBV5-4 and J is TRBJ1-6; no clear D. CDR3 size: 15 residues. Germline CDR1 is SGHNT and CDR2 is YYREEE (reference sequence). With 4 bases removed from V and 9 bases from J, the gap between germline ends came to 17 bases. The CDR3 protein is CASSAWPPGSSPLHF. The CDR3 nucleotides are TGTGCCAGCAGCGCCTGGCCCCCCGGGAGTTCACCCCTCCACTTT.

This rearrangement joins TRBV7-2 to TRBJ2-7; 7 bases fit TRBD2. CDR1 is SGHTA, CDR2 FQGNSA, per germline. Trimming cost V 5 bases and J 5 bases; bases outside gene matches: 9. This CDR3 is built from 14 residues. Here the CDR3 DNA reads TGTGCCAGCAGCCCGAGGACTAGGCGCGACGAGCAGTACTTC. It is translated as CASSPRTRRDEQYF.

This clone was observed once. The CDR3 DNA reads TGTGCCAGCAGTGAAAAAGGGACAGGGACTCGCGGGGCCAACGTCCTGACTTTC. This sequence encodes CASSEKGTGTRGANVLTF. V gene TRBV2 combines with J gene TRBJ2-6; the match to TRBD1 covers 9 bases. The CDR3 runs 18 residues. Germline V gives CDR1 SNHLY, CDR2 FYNNEI. After removal of 2 bases from V and 4 bases from J, the junction contained 9 bases not matched to a gene.

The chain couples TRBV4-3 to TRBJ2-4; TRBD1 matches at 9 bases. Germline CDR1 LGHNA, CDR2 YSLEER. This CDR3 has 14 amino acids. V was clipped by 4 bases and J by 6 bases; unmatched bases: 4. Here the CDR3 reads CASSRGQGGNIQYF. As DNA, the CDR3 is TGCGCCAGCAGCCGGGGACAGGGAGGAAACATTCAGTACTTC.

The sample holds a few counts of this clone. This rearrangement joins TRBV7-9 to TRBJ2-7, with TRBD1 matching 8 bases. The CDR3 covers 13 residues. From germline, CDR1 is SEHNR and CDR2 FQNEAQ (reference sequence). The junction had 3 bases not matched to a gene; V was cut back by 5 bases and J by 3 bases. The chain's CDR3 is CASSPGQGYEQYF. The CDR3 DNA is TGTGCCAGCAGCCCAGGACAGGGCTACGAGCAGTACTTC.

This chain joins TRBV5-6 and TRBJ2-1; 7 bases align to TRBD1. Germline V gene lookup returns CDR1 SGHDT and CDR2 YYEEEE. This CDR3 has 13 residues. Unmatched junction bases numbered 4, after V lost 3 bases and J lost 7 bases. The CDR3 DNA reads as TGTGCCAGCAGCTGGGTACAGGGGAATGAGCAGTTCTTC. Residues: CASSWVQGNEQFF.